This T cell receptor beta chain stems from a study of STAT5B mutations in CD4+ large granular lymphocyte leukemia. At the level of the study: Among healthy donors, a particular HLA allele went with more CDR3 'QG' motifs. Study-level results: Compared with healthy controls (2/35), patient top clones favored TRBV06 (8/27). Higher CD4+ than CD8+ T-LGLL clonality might reflect small sample size.

The V and J ends lost 4 bases and 1 base respectively, with 15 bases between them. The V gene's germline CDR1 is SGHNT and CDR2 YYREEE (reference sequence). CDR3 length equals 16 residues. Note on this clone: Its antigen is not identified.

The data were produced by immunoSEQ multiplex PCR, yet TCRdb's version contains in-frame clones alone and is incomplete. In the table there are 25,000 to 35,000 clones, around 70% of which are singletons. Healthy controls were blood donor buffy coats. What was sequenced was CD4+ T cells from blood buffy coats. The receptor's source is a human donor in good health. V and J are TRBV5-4 and TRBJ2-1; D is tentatively TRBD1 or TRBD2 (6 bases each). CDR3 coding DNA: TGTGCCAGCAGCGCCAGGGGAGGCGGTTCCTACAATGAGCAGTTCTTC. This encodes CASSARGGGSYNEQFF.